The sequence of this T cell receptor beta chain was determined in a study of early T cells in non-severe SARS-CoV-2 infection. Looking at the study overall: It was bulk RNA from unsorted whole blood that was sequenced, and the chains were unpaired.

TCRdb called the 5' RACE reads again in MiXCR, with one record for every CDR3 protein. The sample has some 52,000 distinct CDR3 sequences; approximately 8% are singletons. This clonotype has just a few counts. The receptor was derived from an adult who was a healthcare worker with PCR-confirmed SARS-CoV-2 infection or an uninfected control (not recorded which). Sequencing was done on a sample of whole blood.

Written as DNA, the CDR3 is TGTGCCAGCTCACCAGTAGGACGAACCGGGACAGGTGCCTTAAACACTGAAGCTTTCTTT. Its translation: CASSPVGRTGTGALNTEAFF. V and J are TRBV18 and TRBJ1-1; TRBD1 matches at 8 bases. The CDR3 consists of 20 residues. CDR1 and CDR2 from the germline V gene are KGHSH and LQKENI. V shed 2 bases, J shed 2 bases, and the junction held 19 bases outside the gene matches.